This section outlines one T cell receptor beta chain sequence together with its context. This clonotype occurred a few times. This clone's antigen is unknown. Base qualities are missing; no much larger clone stands one base away. Stable Graves' hyperthyroidism was defined as the absence of progression to ophthalmopathy over 18 months of follow-up. Hyperthyroidism patients were aged 18 to 65 years and newly diagnosed, with disease duration of less than 2 months. Any patient with an uncontrolled infection, another autoimmune disease, pregnancy or lactation was excluded. Clinical symptoms, serum thyroxine and TRAb, thyroid ultrasound, and orbital computed tomography formed the basis for the diagnoses. Ficoll-Paque density gradient centrifugation was used to isolate PBMCs from around 10 ml of fresh peripheral blood. Trizol reagent was used to extract total RNA, and RNA quality was then checked on an Agilent 2100 Bioanalyzer.

The data are from a study of T cells in Graves' hyperthyroidism and ophthalmopathy (dated by TCRdb to about 2019). Regarding the research as a whole: Peripheral blood was sampled at the time of initial diagnosis, prior to any treatment. TCR V-J signatures able to tell the groups apart were searched for in a discovery cohort of approximately 95 patients, of whom more than 40 had Graves' ophthalmopathy and around 57 had stable Graves' hyperthyroidism. Whether ophthalmopathy could be predicted prospectively was tested in an independent validation cohort made up of under 20 hyperthyroidism patients plus 17 patients who later progressed to ophthalmopathy. The 95 to 100 discovery patients were randomly divided into training and test sets at a 7:3 ratio. In addition, the study compared T-cell repertoires in thyroid tissue and in blood from five to seven Graves' hyperthyroidism patients. Following sampling, methimazole starting at 30 mg daily was given to hyperthyroidism patients, and high-dose intravenous methylprednisolone was given to ophthalmopathy patients. The paper reports TCR Vbeta CDR3 sequencing of some 140 peripheral blood samples: approximately 41 ophthalmopathy, about 75 hyperthyroidism and around 17 progressor patients.

TCR beta CDR3 regions were amplified from RNA transcripts. The first round of RT-PCR for the TCR CDR3 was performed with the HTBI primer set and the Qiagen OneStep RT-PCR kit. Libraries were constructed in a second round of multiplex PCR, after which size selection and purification were carried out. Libraries were sequenced paired-end with 100 bp reads on an Illumina HiSeq2000. In the original analysis: SOAPnuke was used to process the raw data, with reads discarded if the reads contained adapters or uncalled bases, had a mean Phred below 15, or lacked an exact constant-primer or identifier match. High-quality paired reads were merged using COPE v1.2.5, and each unique nucleotide sequence was defined as a clonotype. MiTCR v1.1 was used to align clonotypes to the IMGT TRBV, TRBD and TRBJ reference segments. Only V-J combinations with frequency above 0.0001, covering 99% to 99.2% of repertoires, were analysed. A TCS score was defined as the ratio of F50 (clonal expansion) to E x V (chaos), with BLOSUM62-based TCRdist applied between CDR3 peptides within each V-J. Welch's t-statistics and random forest reduced around 520 V-J features to 13, which were used in a naive Bayes classifier (R e1071). TCRdb trimmed public reads at Q25 via fastp, called clones via MiXCR and kept in-frame beta chains. Entries that share a CDR3 protein sequence are merged under the most common genes and DNA. These V and J calls are TCRdb output, not the study's own analysis. Recorded for this sample are approximately 220,000 distinct CDR3 sequences; around 16% of them occurred a single time. The ten top clones hold around two fifths of the sample.

From the cysteine up to the phenylalanine, the CDR3 has a length of 16 residues. This entry keeps only the CDR3 DNA: 48 bases, framed from base 1. V is pared back by 1 base and J by 0 bases, with 7 bases lying between the germline termini. From a lookup of the germline V gene (reference sequence), CDR1 and CDR2 are SEHNR and FQNEAQ. Study-wide findings and limitations: Most expanded thyroid clonotypes (frequency above 0.001) were also detected in blood, a finding suggesting that blood repertoires may reflect thyroid immune responses. No statistical method was used to fix the sample size in advance, and group allocation was not hidden from the investigators. A model built on a 13 V-J signature distinguished ophthalmopathy from stable hyperthyroidism, reaching roughly 88% sensitivity and 81.08% specificity in cross-validation and 80%/75% in testing. During validation, the model predicted progression to ophthalmopathy a median of around 7 months ahead of onset, with around 71% sensitivity and about 72% specificity.

Recombination joined TRBV7-9 with TRBJ1-6, with no D gene named confidently. This TCR was recovered from a man aged 35-49 years with Graves' hyperthyroidism. The sample comprised blood. The nucleotide sequence is given as TGTGCCAGCAGCTTAGACATAGGCTCCTATAATTCACCCCTCCACTTT. Protein translation: CASSLDIGSYNSPLHF. Reference TRBV7-9 and TRBJ1-6 genes cover what lies past the CDR3, so the full variable domain is DTGVSQNPRHKITKRGQNVTFRCDPISEHNRLYWYRQTLGQGPEFLTYFQNEAQLEKSRLLSDRFSAERPKGSFSTLEIQRTEQGDSAMYLCASSLDIGSYNSPLHFGNGTRLTVT.